A single sample gave rise to the 19 T cell receptor beta chains below, sequenced in a study of response to subunit inactivated influenza vaccine. TCRdb processed the RT-PCR reads anew with MiXCR; each CDR3 protein has one entry. The table has over 400,000 distinct CDR3 sequences, over 9.5% seen once. The input for sequencing was PBMCs from blood, taken 45 days after vaccination. The receptors stem from a man in his forties or fifties who received an inactivated influenza vaccine.

In its sample, this clonotype was seen a few times. The chain couples TRBV6-1 to TRBJ2-5; D may be TRBD2 (5 bases). Trimming left V 6 bases short and J 2 bases short, with 7 bases between. Looked up from germline, CDR1 is MNHNS and CDR2 is SASEGT. The CDR3 covers 12 residues. CDR3 loop: CASRPGQETQYF. Here the CDR3 DNA reads TGTGCCAGCAGACCGGGACAAGAGACCCAGTACTTC.

Many counts were recorded for this clonotype. This chain links TRBV20-1 with TRBJ2-7; 7 positions agree with TRBD2. The CDR3 is made up of 15 amino acids. Germline CDR1 DFQATT, CDR2 SNEGSKA (reference sequence). V shed 2 bases, J shed 2 bases, and the junction held 9 bases outside the gene matches. The chain's CDR3 is CSARYSLAVTYEQYF. The CDR3 region has the DNA TGCAGTGCTAGATATAGTCTAGCGGTAACCTACGAGCAGTACTTC.

The chain uses TRBV30 and TRBJ2-3; TRBD2 matches at 7 bases. The CDR3 runs 15 residues. Per the germline V gene, CDR1 is GTSNPN and CDR2 is SVGIG (reference sequence). With 3 bases clipped from V and 1 base from J, the junction kept 7 bases outside the gene matches. The CDR3 loop reads CAWSDAGRGTDTQYF. For the CDR3, the DNA is TGTGCCTGGAGCGACGCGGGGAGGGGCACAGATACGCAGTATTTT.

In this sample, this clonotype turned up many times. The CDR3 here is CASSRDPLSNEQFF. CDR3 coding DNA: TGTGCCAGCAGCCGAGACCCGCTTAGTAATGAGCAGTTCTTC. The V and J genes are TRBV7-2 and TRBJ2-1; no clear D. This CDR3 contains 14 residues. The germline V and J ends were trimmed by 5 bases and 7 bases, with 15 bases remaining between them. The V gene's germline CDR1 is SGHTA and CDR2 FQGNSA. The full variable domain, in which reference TRBV7-2 and TRBJ2-1 provide the parts outside the CDR3, is GAGVSQSPSNKVTEKGKDVELRCDPISGHTALYWYRQSLGQGLEFLIYFQGNSAPDKSGLPSDRFSAERTGGSVSTLTIQRTQQEDSAVYLCASSRDPLSNEQFFGPGTRLTVL.

The J gene is TRBJ1-5, the V gene TRBV20-1; D gene uncertain. There are 12 residues in the CDR3. Germline V lookup: CDR1 DFQATT, CDR2 SNEGSKA (reference sequence). V shed 3 bases and J shed 6 bases, with 9 bases lying between them. CDR3 nucleotides: TGCAGTGCTAGGCCCCCCGGTCAGCCCCAGCATTTT. Residues: CSARPPGQPQHF.

The gene calls are TRBV6-1 and TRBJ2-2; D assignment may be TRBD1 or TRBD2 (5 bases each). Trimming removed 5 bases at V and 0 bases at J, with 19 bases between. CDR3 length equals 18 residues. Looked up from germline, CDR1 is MNHNS and CDR2 is SASEGT. The CDR3 coding sequence is TGTGCCAGCAGTCCGTGGGGGTCGAGAACCCCGAACACCGGGGAGCTGTTTTTT. Amino acids: CASSPWGSRTPNTGELFF.

This clonotype turned up a few times. The chain is built from TRBV6-2 or TRBV6-3 and TRBJ2-7; tentatively, D is TRBD2 (5 bases). CDR1 and CDR2 (germline): MNHEY, SVGEGT. CDR3 length: 13 residues. Trimming shortened V by 0 bases and J by 5 bases, and 8 bases separated the two germline ends. The CDR3 loop reads CASSYSRGNEQYF. CDR3 in DNA: TGTGCCAGCAGTTACTCCCGGGGAAACGAGCAGTACTTC.

The table lists this clonotype with many counts. V gene TRBV5-5 combines with J gene TRBJ1-6; the D gene is possibly TRBD1 (6 bases). The CDR3 contains 17 residues. Trimming removed 2 bases at V and 10 bases at J, with 22 bases between. Germline loops: CDR1 SGHKS, CDR2 YYEKEE (reference sequence). The DNA of the CDR3 is TGTGCCAGCAGCTTAAAGATTGGGGGGGCTACTTCGTCACCCCTCCACTTT. It yields the protein CASSLKIGGATSSPLHF.

This clonotype has ten or more counts. The chain couples TRBV5-5 to TRBJ2-7, with D hard to call. Germline V gives CDR1 SGHKS, CDR2 YYEKEE (reference sequence). Trimming stripped 2 bases from V and 0 bases from J, with 9 bases between. The CDR3 is 14 amino acids. The CDR3 spells CASSLVWASYEQYF. CDR3 nucleotides: TGTGCCAGCAGCTTAGTGTGGGCCTCCTACGAGCAGTACTTC.

The chain employs TRBV4-3 and TRBJ1-6; D not certain. There are 14 residues in the CDR3. V dropped 1 base and J dropped 7 bases, with 8 bases sitting between them. Germline CDR1 LGHNA, CDR2 YSLEER. In DNA form, the CDR3 reads TGCGCCAGCAGCCAAGGAGCGCGGAATTCACCCCTCCACTTT. It codes for CASSQGARNSPLHF.

This clonotype was counted many times. V is TRBV15 and J is TRBJ2-3, with D unresolved. The CDR3 contains 17 residues. Germline CDR1 and CDR2: LNHNV and YYDKDF (reference sequence). V was clipped by 0 bases and J by 1 base, with 14 bases between them. CDR3 residues: CATSRDNIQLRTDTQYF. The CDR3 DNA reads TGTGCCACCAGCAGAGATAACATTCAGCTACGCACAGATACGCAGTATTTT.

This clonotype was counted ten times or more. V and J are TRBV6-5 and TRBJ2-5; tentative D call: TRBD2 (5 bases). V was trimmed by 0 bases and J by 7 bases, leaving 15 bases between them. Germline lookup yields CDR1 MNHEY and CDR2 SVGAGI. The CDR3 covers 15 residues. CDR3 DNA sequence: TGTGCCAGCAGTTACTCAATGACGGGATCGGGGACCCAGTACTTC. This sequence encodes CASSYSMTGSGTQYF.

The CDR3 sequence: CASSSSGRAAADTQYF. The CDR3 coding sequence is TGTGCCAGCAGCTCGAGCGGGAGGGCCGCGGCAGATACGCAGTATTTT. The V gene is TRBV7-2, the J gene TRBJ2-3, with 10 bases aligning to TRBD2. Per germline, CDR1 SGHTA and CDR2 FQGNSA. The junction had 8 bases not matched to a gene; V was cut back by 4 bases and J by 4 bases. This CDR3 is 16 amino acids long. Full variable domain (rest looked up from reference TRBV7-2 and TRBJ2-3): GAGVSQSPSNKVTEKGKDVELRCDPISGHTALYWYRQSLGQGLEFLIYFQGNSAPDKSGLPSDRFSAERTGGSVSTLTIQRTQQEDSAVYLCASSSSGRAAADTQYFGPGTRLTVL.

This clonotype appeared many times. V is TRBV11-2 and J is TRBJ2-1, with 12 bases matching TRBD2. This CDR3 is built from 16 residues. Germline CDR1 SGHAT, CDR2 FQNNGV. J gave up 9 bases and V 5 bases, and 11 bases lay outside the gene matches. The CDR3, as DNA: TGTGCCAGCAGCCCCCGGGCTAGCGGGGGGGCCGGTGAGCAGTTCTTC. This codes for CASSPRASGGAGEQFF.

This clonotype was seen repeatedly, ten times or more. This sequence joins TRBV7-2 and TRBJ2-7; 11 bases match TRBD1. The CDR3 extends over 15 amino acids. Germline V CDR1 and CDR2: SGHTA, FQGNSA. The J segment lost 3 bases and the V segment lost 2 bases, leaving 3 bases of the junction unmatched. The CDR3 DNA follows: TGTGCCAGCAGCTTATCCGGGACAGGGGGCTACGAGCAGTACTTC. This codes for CASSLSGTGGYEQYF.

The chain employs TRBV20-1 and TRBJ2-2, with TRBD2 as a possible D gene (5 bases). V shed 5 bases and J shed 6 bases, with 16 bases lying between them. The V gene's germline CDR1 is DFQATT and CDR2 SNEGSKA (reference sequence). The CDR3 sequence is 14 residues long. In DNA, the CDR3 is TGCAGTGCTCGATCGAGCGGTCGGTCCGGGGAGCTGTTTTTT. Amino acid sequence: CSARSSGRSGELFF.

Points on this clonotype: A junction boundary mismatches the germline segment, possibly from a read error. The rearrangement uses TRBV5-1 and TRBJ2-7; possibly TRBD2 for D (5 bases). CDR3 length: 12 residues. CDR1 SGHRS and CDR2 YFSETQ come from the germline V gene. CDR3 amino acids: CASRTDSFEQYF. The DNA for the CDR3 is TGCGCCAGCAGAACGGACTCCTTCGAGCAGTACTTC. The complete variable domain, with remaining parts taken from reference TRBV5-1 and TRBJ2-7, reads KAGVTQTPRYLIKTRGQQVTLSCSPISGHRSVSWYQQTPGQGLQFLFEYFSETQRNKGNFPGRFSGRQFSNSRSEMNVSTLELGDSALYLCASRTDSFEQYFGPGTRLTVT.

V usage is TRBV7-7 and J usage is TRBJ2-1, with 8 bases that match TRBD2. The CDR3 sequence is 15 residues long. Trimming removed 5 bases from V and 8 bases from J; junction bases left unmatched: 11. In germline, CDR1 is SSHAT, CDR2 FNYEAQ (reference sequence). The CDR3 spells CASSQAAGVGHEQFF. The CDR3 region has the DNA TGTGCCAGCAGCCAAGCAGCGGGGGTGGGCCATGAGCAGTTCTTC.

This clonotype turned up a few times. The chain couples TRBV5-1 to TRBJ2-5; D is possibly TRBD2 (6 bases). Germline lookup yields CDR1 SGHRS and CDR2 YFSETQ. Trimming left V 4 bases short and J 4 bases short, with 17 bases between. The CDR3 spans 15 residues. The CDR3 DNA reads as TGCGCCAGCAGCCCAACCAGGAGGGCTATAGAGACCCAGTACTTC. Residues: CASSPTRRAIETQYF.